Listed below are T cell receptor beta chains from one sample, sequenced in a study of cytomegalovirus exposure and HLA in healthy donors. Method: immunoSEQ multiplex PCR; TCRdb's copy keeps in-frame clones and lacks some. The sample is made up of 150,000 or so clones, and the top ten hold around 1.7% of it. The sample was PBMCs. These receptors were collected from a woman aged 45-65 years in good health and CMV-seronegative. CDR3s leave out the opening cysteine and the closing phenylalanine or tryptophan. Each record gives: D gene, J gene, CDR3 length, V gene, CDR3 protein. The D gene is left open where the match is weak.

D: TRBD1; J: TRBJ2-4; length: 12; V: TRBV28; CDR3: ASSTRDRGNIQY
D: TRBD1; J: TRBJ1-3; length: 12; V: TRBV5-1; CDR3: ASSWRQGGNTIY
D: TRBD1; J: TRBJ2-5; length: 12; V: TRBV7-6; CDR3: ASSSHDRVETQY
D: NA; J: TRBJ1-2; length: 15; V: TRBV14; CDR3: ASSPFFVRGFFYGYT
D: TRBD2; J: TRBJ2-5; length: 13; V: TRBV5-1; CDR3: ASSFVTSGKETQY
D: NA; J: TRBJ1-1; length: 11; V: TRBV28; CDR3: ASSLGRGRAAF
D: TRBD2; J: TRBJ2-1; length: 17; V: TRBV11-1; CDR3: ASSLEGVLAGYSYNEQF
D: TRBD1; J: TRBJ1-2; length: 13; V: TRBV29-1; CDR3: SVGSGTGGSYGYT
D: NA; J: TRBJ1-3; length: 12; V: TRBV19; CDR3: ASMTGYSGNTIY
D: TRBD2; J: TRBJ2-1; length: 12; V: TRBV4-1; CDR3: ASSEVAGGYEQF
D: NA; J: TRBJ2-5; length: 11; V: TRBV30; CDR3: AWRRQIQETQY
D: NA; J: TRBJ1-4; length: 13; V: TRBV28; CDR3: AIRTVQGTPEKLF
D: NA; J: TRBJ1-2; length: 15; V: TRBV13; CDR3: ASSLNSFTRADYGYT
D: NA; J: TRBJ1-2; length: 13; V: TRBV9; CDR3: ASSVQGRGARGYT
D: NA; J: TRBJ1-1; length: 13; V: TRBV9; CDR3: ASSVTMTGNTEAF
D: NA; J: TRBJ1-5; length: 13; V: TRBV7-2; CDR3: ASSFFGDSNQPQH
D: NA; J: TRBJ2-3; length: 12; V: TRBV9; CDR3: ASSRWGDKDTQY
D: NA; J: TRBJ2-1; length: 13; V: TRBV5-4; CDR3: ASSLEARAHNEQF
D: TRBD2; J: TRBJ2-1; length: 14; V: TRBV4-1; CDR3: ASSQVSGRATFEQF
D: TRBD1; J: TRBJ1-1; length: 13; V: TRBV9; CDR3: ASSVEQGVRGEAF
D: TRBD2; J: TRBJ2-7; length: 13; V: TRBV9; CDR3: ASSVTSDGFGEQY
D: TRBD1; J: TRBJ2-1; length: 16; V: TRBV7-8; CDR3: ASSSTTMIRDRNNEQF
D: NA; J: TRBJ1-6; length: 12; V: TRBV5-4; CDR3: ASRPEVGDSPLH
D: NA; J: TRBJ2-7; length: 10; V: TRBV7-9; CDR3: ASSLSVYEQY
D: TRBD1; J: TRBJ1-2; length: 13; V: TRBV9; CDR3: ASSVEGQASYGYT
D: NA; J: TRBJ1-1; length: 13; V: TRBV10-3; CDR3: AITKSTGENTEAF
D: TRBD1; J: TRBJ1-2; length: 12; V: TRBV2; CDR3: ASRELTGGGGYT
D: TRBD1; J: TRBJ1-1; length: 11; V: TRBV29-1; CDR3: SGRTGSGTEAF
D: NA; J: TRBJ1-2; length: 11; V: TRBV18; CDR3: ASSPSRNYGYT
D: NA; J: TRBJ2-3; length: 16; V: TRBV18; CDR3: ASSPLLSGGTDPDTQY
D: TRBD1; J: TRBJ2-7; length: 12; V: TRBV6-5; CDR3: ASRLDRGIHEQY
D: NA; J: TRBJ1-2; length: 19; V: TRBV2; CDR3: ASRGYQRGGGTDRINYGYT
D: NA; J: TRBJ2-7; length: 14; V: TRBV7-6; CDR3: ASSPKTELLTYEQY
D: NA; J: TRBJ2-7; length: 16; V: TRBV5-1; CDR3: ASSPRDISRLSAYEQY
D: NA; J: TRBJ2-1; length: 14; V: TRBV5-1; CDR3: ASSLDPSDSYNEQF
D: NA; J: TRBJ2-3; length: 13; V: TRBV10-3; CDR3: AISGDSSNTDTQY
D: TRBD1; J: TRBJ1-5; length: 13; V: TRBV6-5; CDR3: ASSWIQGANQPQH
D: TRBD1; J: TRBJ2-7; length: 13; V: TRBV6-1; CDR3: ASSDGTGDFYEQY
D: NA; J: TRBJ2-2; length: 11; V: TRBV7-2; CDR3: ASSSDWTGELF
D: NA; J: TRBJ1-5; length: 13; V: TRBV7-2; CDR3: ASSREGQAKQPQH
D: NA; J: TRBJ2-4; length: 12; V: TRBV27; CDR3: ASSLVGLTNIQY
D: TRBD1; J: TRBJ1-2; length: 9; V: TRBV27; CDR3: AVLGTVGYT
D: TRBD1; J: TRBJ2-7; length: 10; V: TRBV28; CDR3: ASETGRDEQY
D: TRBD1; J: TRBJ2-3; length: 14; V: TRBV7-9; CDR3: ASSLLGDRVTDTQY
D: TRBD2; J: TRBJ2-1; length: 17; V: TRBV5-1; CDR3: ASSLEGVSGGGTYNEQF
D: NA; J: TRBJ1-1; length: 12; V: TRBV28; CDR3: ASSWGRGDTEAF
D: TRBD1; J: TRBJ2-3; length: 12; V: TRBV6-1; CDR3: ASRGQGSVDTQY
D: NA; J: TRBJ1-6; length: 12; V: TRBV5-1; CDR3: ASSLRGADSPLH
D: NA; J: NA; length: 14; V: TRBV4-2; CDR3: ASSRQGRLRSYEQY
D: TRBD1; J: TRBJ2-5; length: 14; V: TRBV19; CDR3: ASSIGQGNLGETQY
D: NA; J: TRBJ2-3; length: 11; V: TRBV27; CDR3: ASSSLDKNAQY
D: TRBD1; J: TRBJ1-4; length: 13; V: TRBV7-2; CDR3: ASSAWTGGDEKLF
D: NA; J: TRBJ2-5; length: 10; V: TRBV5-1; CDR3: ASSANQETQY
D: TRBD2; J: TRBJ2-7; length: 11; V: TRBV4-2; CDR3: ASSQTSGYEQY
D: NA; J: TRBJ1-1; length: 12; V: TRBV4-2; CDR3: ASSQDGPGAEAF
D: NA; J: TRBJ2-5; length: 10; V: TRBV2; CDR3: ASSGQTETQY
D: TRBD1; J: TRBJ1-6; length: 14; V: TRBV11-2; CDR3: ASSPGGRGVGSPLH
D: NA; J: TRBJ2-5; length: 10; V: TRBV6-5; CDR3: ASSPGAETQY
D: TRBD2; J: TRBJ2-2; length: 16; V: TRBV6-1; CDR3: ASSEVLAGGANTGELF